This TCR beta chain was recovered during a study of T cells in Graves' hyperthyroidism and ophthalmopathy. At the level of the study: At initial diagnosis, before any treatment had begun, peripheral blood was obtained.

Study results and limitations: Blood shared most expanded thyroid clonotypes above 0.001.

The CDR3 regions of TCR beta were amplified from RNA transcripts. HTBI primers were employed in a first-round RT-PCR of the TCR CDR3. TCRdb analysed the multiplex PCR reads with MiXCR anew, one entry per CDR3 protein. The table has 200,000 to 250,000 distinct CDR3 sequences, 15% to 20% seen once; the top ten hold roughly 50%. V lost 6 bases to trimming and J lost 9 bases, with 17 bases between them. The CDR3 totals 14 residues. The germline gives CDR1 SNHLY, CDR2 FYNNEI. This clonotype was detected only once. What it recognizes is unknown. Lactation, pregnancy, other autoimmune disease or uncontrolled infection led to exclusion of patients.

The V gene is TRBV2, the J gene TRBJ1-4, with D possibly TRBD1 on 6 matching bases. The receptor's source is a man aged 45-60 years with Graves' hyperthyroidism. Sequencing used blood. The CDR3: CASSVQGGNKKLFF. The CDR3 DNA reads TGTGCCAGCAGCGTACAGGGAGGGAATAAAAAACTGTTTTTT.